Included here is one T cell receptor (beta chain) sequence, with context. CDR3 length equals 17 residues. Germline V gives CDR1 SGHNT, CDR2 YENEEA. With 5 bases clipped from V and 0 bases from J, the junction kept 9 bases outside the gene matches. TCRdb keeps only in-frame clones here, not all; method: immunoSEQ multiplex PCR. This repertoire shows about 44,000 clones, more than 90% found once; its top ten account for 0.35% to 0.4%. This record comes from a study of blood T cell repertoires in COVID-19. The chain joins TRBV11-3 to TRBJ2-7; 11 bases align to TRBD2. The sequence was obtained from a man in his fifties or sixties with COVID-19, enrolled during active disease. The sequenced sample was peripheral blood. CDR3 nucleotide sequence: TGTGCCAGCAGCCTAGGGGGACTAGCGGAGGGCTCCTACGAGCAGTACTTC. This encodes CASSLGGLAEGSYEQYF.